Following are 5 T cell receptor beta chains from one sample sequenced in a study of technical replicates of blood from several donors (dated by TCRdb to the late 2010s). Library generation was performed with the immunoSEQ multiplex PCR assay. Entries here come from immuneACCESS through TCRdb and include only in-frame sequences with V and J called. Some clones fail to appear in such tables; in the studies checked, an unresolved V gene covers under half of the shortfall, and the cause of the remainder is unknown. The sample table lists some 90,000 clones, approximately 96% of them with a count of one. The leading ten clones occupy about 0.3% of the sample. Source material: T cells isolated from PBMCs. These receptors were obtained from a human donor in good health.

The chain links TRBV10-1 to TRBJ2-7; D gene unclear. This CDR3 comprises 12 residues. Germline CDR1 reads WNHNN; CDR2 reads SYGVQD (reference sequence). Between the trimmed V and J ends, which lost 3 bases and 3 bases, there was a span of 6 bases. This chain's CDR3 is CASSESSYEQYF. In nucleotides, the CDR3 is TGCGCCAGCAGTGAATCCAGCTACGAGCAGTACTTC.

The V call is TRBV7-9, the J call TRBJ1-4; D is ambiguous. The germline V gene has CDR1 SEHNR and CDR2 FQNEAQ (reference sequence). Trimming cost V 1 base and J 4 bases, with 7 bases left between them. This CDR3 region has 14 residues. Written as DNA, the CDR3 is TGTGCCAGCAGCTTAGTGGCAGATAATGAAAAACTGTTTTTT. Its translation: CASSLVADNEKLFF.

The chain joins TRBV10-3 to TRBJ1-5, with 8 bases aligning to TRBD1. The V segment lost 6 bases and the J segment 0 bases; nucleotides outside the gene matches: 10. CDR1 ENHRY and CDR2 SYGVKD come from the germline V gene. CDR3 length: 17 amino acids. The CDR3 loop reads CAISTDRALYSNQPQHF. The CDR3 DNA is TGTGCCATCAGCACGGACAGGGCCCTTTATAGCAATCAGCCCCAGCATTTT.

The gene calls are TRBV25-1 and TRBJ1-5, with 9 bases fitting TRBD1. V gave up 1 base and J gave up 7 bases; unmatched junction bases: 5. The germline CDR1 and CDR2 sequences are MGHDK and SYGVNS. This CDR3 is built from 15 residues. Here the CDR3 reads CASSEWDRDDQPQHF. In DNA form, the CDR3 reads TGTGCCAGCAGTGAATGGGACAGGGATGACCAGCCCCAGCATTTT.

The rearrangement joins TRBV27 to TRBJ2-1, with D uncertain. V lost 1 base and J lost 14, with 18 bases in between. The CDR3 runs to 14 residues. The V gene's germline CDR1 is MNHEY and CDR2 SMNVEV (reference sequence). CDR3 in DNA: TGTGCCAGCAGTTTATTGGCAGGAAAGAGTGTGGAGTTCTTC. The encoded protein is CASSLLAGKSVEFF.